This TCR beta chain derives from a study of PD-1 blockade in classical Hodgkin lymphoma. On the study more broadly: Patients got intravenous nivolumab 3 mg/kg every 2 weeks. Study-level points and caveats: Researchers reported that CD4+ TCR diversity, though not CD8+, rose significantly by C4D1. Healthy donors were reported to have higher baseline TCR diversity than newly diagnosed patients.

This clone was counted a few times. Its specificity is not known. The method was immunoSEQ multiplex PCR; TCRdb's version includes in-frame clones alone and lacks a portion of them. Of some 150,000 clones in the sample, approximately 80% were seen once. Each patient's relapse followed autologous stem cell transplantation, and brentuximab vedotin exposure varied. Each best response was a complete response, a partial response or progressive disease. The CDR3 is made up of 15 amino acids. Germline values: CDR1 MNHNY, CDR2 SVGAGI (reference sequence). V was shortened by 5 bases and J by 5 bases, with 18 bases between the two germline ends.

This receptor was identified in a human donor with classical Hodgkin lymphoma. The sample in question was peripheral blood mononuclear cells (PBMCs), obtained before the second cycle of nivolumab. J is TRBJ1-1 and V is TRBV6-6; D is possibly TRBD1 (6 bases). DNA of the CDR3: TGTGCCAGCAGTGGCCGGGGGCAGGGTGGTACTGAAGCTTTCTTT. Protein: CASSGRGQGGTEAFF.